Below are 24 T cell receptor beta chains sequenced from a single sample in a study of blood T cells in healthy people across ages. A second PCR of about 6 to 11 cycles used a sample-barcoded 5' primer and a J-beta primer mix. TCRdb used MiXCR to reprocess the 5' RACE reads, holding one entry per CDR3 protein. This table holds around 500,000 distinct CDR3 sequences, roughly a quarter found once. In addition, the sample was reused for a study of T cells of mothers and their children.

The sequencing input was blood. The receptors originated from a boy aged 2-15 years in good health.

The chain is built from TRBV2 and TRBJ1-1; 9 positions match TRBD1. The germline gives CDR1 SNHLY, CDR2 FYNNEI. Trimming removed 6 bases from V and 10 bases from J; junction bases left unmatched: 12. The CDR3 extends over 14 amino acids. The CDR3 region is CASRGYRDREAAFF. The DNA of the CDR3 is TGTGCCAGCAGAGGCTACCGGGACAGGGAAGCAGCTTTCTTT.

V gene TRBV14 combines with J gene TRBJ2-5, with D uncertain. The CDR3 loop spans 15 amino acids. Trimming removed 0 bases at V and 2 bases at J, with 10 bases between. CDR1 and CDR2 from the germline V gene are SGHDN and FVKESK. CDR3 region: CASSQDRLYQETQYF. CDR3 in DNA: TGTGCCAGCAGCCAAGATCGTCTTTATCAAGAGACCCAGTACTTC.

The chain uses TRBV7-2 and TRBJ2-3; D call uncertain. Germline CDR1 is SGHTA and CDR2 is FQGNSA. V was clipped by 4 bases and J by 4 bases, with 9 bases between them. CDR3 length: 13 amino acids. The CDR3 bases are TGTGCCAGCAGCTCCTCCCCGGCAGATACGCAGTATTTT. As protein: CASSSSPADTQYF.

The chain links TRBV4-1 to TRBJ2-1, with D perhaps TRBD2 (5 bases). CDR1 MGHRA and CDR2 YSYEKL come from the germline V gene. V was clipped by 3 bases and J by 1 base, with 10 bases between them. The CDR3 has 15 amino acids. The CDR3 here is CASSHEGRSYNEQFF. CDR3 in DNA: TGCGCCAGCAGCCACGAGGGTAGGTCCTACAATGAGCAGTTCTTC.

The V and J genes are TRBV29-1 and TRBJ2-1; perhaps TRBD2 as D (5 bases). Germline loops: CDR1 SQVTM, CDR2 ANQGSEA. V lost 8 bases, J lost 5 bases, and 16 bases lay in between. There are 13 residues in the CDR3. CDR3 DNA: TGCAGCCCCCTAATTTCCGGGAACAATGAGCAGTTCTTC. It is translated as CSPLISGNNEQFF.

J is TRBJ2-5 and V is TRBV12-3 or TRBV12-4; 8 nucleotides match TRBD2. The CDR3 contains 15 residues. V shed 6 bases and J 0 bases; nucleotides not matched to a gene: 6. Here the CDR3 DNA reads TGTGCCAGCAGCGGGGGGGGATCGTACCAAGAGACCCAGTACTTC. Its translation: CASSGGGSYQETQYF.

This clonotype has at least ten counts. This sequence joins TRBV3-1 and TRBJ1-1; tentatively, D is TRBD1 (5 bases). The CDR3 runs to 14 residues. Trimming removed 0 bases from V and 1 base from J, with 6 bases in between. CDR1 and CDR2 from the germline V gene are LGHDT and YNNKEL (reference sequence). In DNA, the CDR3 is TGTGCCAGCAGCCAAGAGGGGGGGAACACTGAAGCTTTCTTT. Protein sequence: CASSQEGGNTEAFF.

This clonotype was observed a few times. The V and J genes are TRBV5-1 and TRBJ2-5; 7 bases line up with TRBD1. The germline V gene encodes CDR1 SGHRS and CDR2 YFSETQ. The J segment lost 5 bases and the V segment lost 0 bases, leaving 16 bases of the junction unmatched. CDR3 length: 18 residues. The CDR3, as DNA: TGCGCCAGCAGCTTGGTGGGGGACAGTTTCGGAGGATGGGAGACCCAGTACTTC. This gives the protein CASSLVGDSFGGWETQYF.

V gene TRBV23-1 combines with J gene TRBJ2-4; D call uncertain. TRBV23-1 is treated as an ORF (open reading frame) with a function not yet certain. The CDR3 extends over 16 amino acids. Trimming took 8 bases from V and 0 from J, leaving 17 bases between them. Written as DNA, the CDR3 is TGCGCCAGCCCCCTCGGGTCCTCCCTAGCCAAAAACATTCAGTACTTC. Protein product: CASPLGSSLAKNIQYF.

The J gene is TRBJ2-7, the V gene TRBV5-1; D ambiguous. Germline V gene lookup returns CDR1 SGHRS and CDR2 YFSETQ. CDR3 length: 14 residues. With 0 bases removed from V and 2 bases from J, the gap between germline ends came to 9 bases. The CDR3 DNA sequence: TGCGCCAGCAGCTTGGGGCCGGCCACCTACGAGCAGTACTTC. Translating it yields CASSLGPATYEQYF.

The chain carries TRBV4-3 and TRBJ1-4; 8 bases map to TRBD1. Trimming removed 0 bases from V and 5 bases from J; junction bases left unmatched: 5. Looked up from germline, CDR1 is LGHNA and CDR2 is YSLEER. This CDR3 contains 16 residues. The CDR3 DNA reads TGCGCCAGCAGCCAAGATATCCGGACAGGGAATGAAAAACTGTTTTTT. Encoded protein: CASSQDIRTGNEKLFF.

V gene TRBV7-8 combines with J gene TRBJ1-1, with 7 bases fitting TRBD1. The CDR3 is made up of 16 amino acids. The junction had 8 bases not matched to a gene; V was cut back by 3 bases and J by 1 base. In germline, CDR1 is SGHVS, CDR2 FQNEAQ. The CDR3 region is CASSFGNRGRNTEAFF. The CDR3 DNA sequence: TGTGCCAGCAGCTTTGGGAACAGGGGTAGGAACACTGAAGCTTTCTTT.

The CDR3 region has the DNA TGTGCCAGCAGCTTCAGGGGGGAGAACACCGGGGAGCTGTTTTTT. Translated, it gives CASSFRGENTGELFF. The V gene is TRBV13, the J gene TRBJ2-2; a possible D gene is TRBD1 (7 bases). The germline V gene encodes CDR1 PRHDT and CDR2 FYEKMQ (reference sequence). This CDR3 contains 15 residues. V gave up 3 bases and J gave up 1 base, with 9 bases separating them.

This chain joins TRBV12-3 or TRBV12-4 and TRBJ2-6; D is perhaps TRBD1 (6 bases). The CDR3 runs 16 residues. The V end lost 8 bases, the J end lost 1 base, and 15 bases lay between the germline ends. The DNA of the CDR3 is TGTGCCAGCGGGCTTCTAGGGGGATCTGGGGCCAACGTCCTGACTTTC. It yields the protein CASGLLGGSGANVLTF.

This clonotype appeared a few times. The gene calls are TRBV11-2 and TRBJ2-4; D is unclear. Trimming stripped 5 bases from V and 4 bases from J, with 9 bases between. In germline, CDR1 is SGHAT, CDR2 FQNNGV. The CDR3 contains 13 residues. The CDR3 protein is CASSRPDKNIQYF. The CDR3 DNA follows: TGTGCCAGCAGCCGCCCCGATAAAAACATTCAGTACTTC.

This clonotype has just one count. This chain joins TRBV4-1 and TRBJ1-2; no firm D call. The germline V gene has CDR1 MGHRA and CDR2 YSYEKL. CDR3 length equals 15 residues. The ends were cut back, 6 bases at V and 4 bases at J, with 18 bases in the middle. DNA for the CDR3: TGCGCCAGCAGACCCAGCGTGGTGGGAATCTATGGCTACACCTTC. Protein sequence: CASRPSVVGIYGYTF.

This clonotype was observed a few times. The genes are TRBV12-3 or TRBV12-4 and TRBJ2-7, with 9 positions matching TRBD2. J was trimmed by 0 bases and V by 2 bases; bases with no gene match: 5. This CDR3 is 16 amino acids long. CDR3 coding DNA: TGTGCCAGCAGTTTAAGGCTAGCGGGGAGCTCCTACGAGCAGTACTTC. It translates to CASSLRLAGSSYEQYF.

DNA of the CDR3: TGTGCTAGTGGTTCGACAGGGGTTGGAAACACCATATATTTT. It codes for CASGSTGVGNTIYF. This chain joins TRBV12-5 and TRBJ1-3; 8 nucleotides match TRBD1. Per the germline V gene, CDR1 is LGHNT and CDR2 is FRNRAP. V lost 4 bases to trimming and J lost 3 bases; unmatched junction nucleotides: 2. This CDR3 spans 14 amino acids.

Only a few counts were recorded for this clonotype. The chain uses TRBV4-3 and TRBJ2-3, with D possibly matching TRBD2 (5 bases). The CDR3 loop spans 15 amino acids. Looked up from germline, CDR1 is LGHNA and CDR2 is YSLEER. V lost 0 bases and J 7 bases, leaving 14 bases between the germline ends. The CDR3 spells CASSQDLLDRYTQYF. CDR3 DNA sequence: TGCGCCAGCAGCCAAGATCTACTAGATCGGTATACGCAGTATTTT.

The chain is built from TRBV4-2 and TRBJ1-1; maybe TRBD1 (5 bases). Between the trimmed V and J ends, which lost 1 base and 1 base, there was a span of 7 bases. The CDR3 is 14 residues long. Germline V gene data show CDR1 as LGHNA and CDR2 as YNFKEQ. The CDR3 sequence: CASSQVGENTEAFF. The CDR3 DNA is TGTGCCAGCAGCCAAGTGGGGGAGAACACTGAAGCTTTCTTT.

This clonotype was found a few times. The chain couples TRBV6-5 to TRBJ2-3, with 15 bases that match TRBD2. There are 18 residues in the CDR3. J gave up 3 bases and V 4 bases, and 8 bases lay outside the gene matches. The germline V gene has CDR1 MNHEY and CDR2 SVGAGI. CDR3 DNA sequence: TGTGCCAGCAGTTGCGCGAGGACTAGCGGGGGGGCGACAGATACGCAGTATTTT. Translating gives CASSCARTSGGATDTQYF.

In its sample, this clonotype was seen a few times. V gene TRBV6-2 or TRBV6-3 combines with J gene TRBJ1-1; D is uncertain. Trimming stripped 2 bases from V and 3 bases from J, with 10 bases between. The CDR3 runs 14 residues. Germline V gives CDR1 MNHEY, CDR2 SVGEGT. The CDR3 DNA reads TGTGCCAGCAGTTACAGGGATTGGGACACTGAAGCTTTCTTT. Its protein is CASSYRDWDTEAFF.

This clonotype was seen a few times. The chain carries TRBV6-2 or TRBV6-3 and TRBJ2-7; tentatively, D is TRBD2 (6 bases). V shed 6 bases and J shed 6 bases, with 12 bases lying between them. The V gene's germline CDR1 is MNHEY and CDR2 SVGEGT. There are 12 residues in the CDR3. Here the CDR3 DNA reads TGTGCCAGCAGGGGCGCGGGGCGCGAGCAGTACTTC. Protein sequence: CASRGAGREQYF.

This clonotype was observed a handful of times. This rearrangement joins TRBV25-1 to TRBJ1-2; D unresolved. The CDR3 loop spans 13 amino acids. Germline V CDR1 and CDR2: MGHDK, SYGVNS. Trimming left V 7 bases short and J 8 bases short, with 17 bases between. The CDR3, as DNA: TGTGCCAGCACTGCTGGGGTAGGAAGGGGCTACACCTTC. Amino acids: CASTAGVGRGYTF.